This T cell receptor (beta chain) is drawn from a study of blood T cells in healthy people across ages. A J-beta primer mix and a sample-barcoded 5' primer were used in a second PCR of roughly 6 to 12 cycles. Every single cDNA molecule received a tag from a template-switch adaptor with 12 random nucleotides. TCRdb fed the 5' RACE reads into MiXCR, producing one record per CDR3 protein. The table has 650,000 to 800,000 distinct CDR3 sequences, around 45% seen once. Notes on the study in general: Getting older went along with TCR beta diversity per million T cells dropping roughly linearly. Naive T cell percentage showed a strong correlation with TCR beta diversity.

Isolated PBMCs totaled at least 7 million in each sample. About this clonotype: Antigen: not known.

V gave up 6 bases and J gave up 3 bases; unmatched junction bases: 4. CDR1 MNHEY and CDR2 SVGEGT come from the germline V gene. The CDR3 totals 13 residues. The TCR was taken from a man aged 55 to 69 in good health. This chain uses TRBV6-2 or TRBV6-3 with TRBJ2-7; the match to TRBD1 covers 8 bases. The sample comprised blood. Written as DNA, the CDR3 is TGTGCCAGCAGGTGGGACAGGAACTACGAGCAGTACTTC. It translates to CASRWDRNYEQYF.